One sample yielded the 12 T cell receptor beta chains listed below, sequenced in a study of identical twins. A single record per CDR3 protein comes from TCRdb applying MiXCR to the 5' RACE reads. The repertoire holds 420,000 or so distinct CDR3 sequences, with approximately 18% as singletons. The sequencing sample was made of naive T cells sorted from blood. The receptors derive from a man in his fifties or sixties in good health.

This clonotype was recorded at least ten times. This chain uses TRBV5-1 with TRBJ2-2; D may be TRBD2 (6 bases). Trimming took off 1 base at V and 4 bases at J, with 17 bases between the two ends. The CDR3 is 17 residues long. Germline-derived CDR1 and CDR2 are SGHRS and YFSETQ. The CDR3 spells CASSLNGAREVTGELFF. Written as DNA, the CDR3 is TGCGCCAGCAGCTTGAACGGGGCGCGGGAAGTCACCGGGGAGCTGTTTTTT.

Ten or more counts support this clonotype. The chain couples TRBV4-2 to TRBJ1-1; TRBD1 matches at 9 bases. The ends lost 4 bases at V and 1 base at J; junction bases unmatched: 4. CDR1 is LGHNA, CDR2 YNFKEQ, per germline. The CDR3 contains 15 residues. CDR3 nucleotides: TGTGCCAGCAGCCGTACGGGACAGGGGAACACTGAAGCTTTCTTT. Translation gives CASSRTGQGNTEAFF.

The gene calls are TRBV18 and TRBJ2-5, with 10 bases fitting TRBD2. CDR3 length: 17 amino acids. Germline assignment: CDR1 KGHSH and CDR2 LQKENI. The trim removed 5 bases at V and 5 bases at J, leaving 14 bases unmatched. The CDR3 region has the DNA TGTGCCAGCTCAAGAGGGCCTAGCGGGAGTCTGGGGGAGACCCAGTACTTC. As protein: CASSRGPSGSLGETQYF. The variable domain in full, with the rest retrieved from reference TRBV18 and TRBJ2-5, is NAGVMQNPRHLVRRRGQEARLRCSPMKGHSHVYWYRQLPEEGLKFMVYLQKENIIDESGMPKERFSAEFPKEGPSILRIQQVVRGDSAAYFCASSRGPSGSLGETQYFGPGTRLLVL.

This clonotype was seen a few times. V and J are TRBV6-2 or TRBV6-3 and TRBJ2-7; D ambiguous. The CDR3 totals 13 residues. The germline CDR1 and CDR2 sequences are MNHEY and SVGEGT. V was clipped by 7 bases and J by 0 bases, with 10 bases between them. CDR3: CASKRIASYEQYF. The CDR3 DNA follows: TGTGCCAGCAAAAGGATTGCCTCCTACGAGCAGTACTTC.

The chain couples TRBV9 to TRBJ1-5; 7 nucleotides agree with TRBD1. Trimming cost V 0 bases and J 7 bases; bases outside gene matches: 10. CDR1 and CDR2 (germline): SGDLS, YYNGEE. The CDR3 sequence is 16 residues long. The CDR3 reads CASSVGAGGYGQPQHF. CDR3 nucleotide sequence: TGTGCCAGCAGCGTAGGCGCAGGGGGATATGGCCAGCCCCAGCATTTT. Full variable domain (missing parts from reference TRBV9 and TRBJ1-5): DSGVTQTPKHLITATGQRVTLRCSPRSGDLSVYWYQQSLDQGLQFLIQYYNGEERAKGNILERFSAQQFPDLHSELNLSSLELGDSALYFCASSVGAGGYGQPQHFGDGTRLSIL.

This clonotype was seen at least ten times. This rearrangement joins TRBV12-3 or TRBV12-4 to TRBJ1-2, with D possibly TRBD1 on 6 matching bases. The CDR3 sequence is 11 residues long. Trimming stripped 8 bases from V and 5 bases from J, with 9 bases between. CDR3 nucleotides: TGTGCCAGCGCCCAGGGGTATGGCTACACCTTC. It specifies CASAQGYGYTF.

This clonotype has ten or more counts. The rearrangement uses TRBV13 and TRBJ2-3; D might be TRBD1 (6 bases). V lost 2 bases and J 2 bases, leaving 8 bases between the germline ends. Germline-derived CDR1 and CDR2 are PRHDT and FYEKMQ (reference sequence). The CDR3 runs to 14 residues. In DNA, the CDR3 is TGTGCCAGCAGCTTAAACAGGGTCACAGATACGCAGTATTTT. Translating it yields CASSLNRVTDTQYF.

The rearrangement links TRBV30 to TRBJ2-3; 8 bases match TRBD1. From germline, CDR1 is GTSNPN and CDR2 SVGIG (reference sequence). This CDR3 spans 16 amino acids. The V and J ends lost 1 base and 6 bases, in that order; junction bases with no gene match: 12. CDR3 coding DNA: TGTGCCTGGAGTGACTTCGGAACAGGGGGATTTGATACGCAGTATTTT. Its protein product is CAWSDFGTGGFDTQYF.

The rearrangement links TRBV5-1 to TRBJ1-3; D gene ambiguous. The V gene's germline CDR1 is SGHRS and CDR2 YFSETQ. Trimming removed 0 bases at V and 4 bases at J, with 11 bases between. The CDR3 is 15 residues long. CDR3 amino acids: CASSLGQQSGNTIYF. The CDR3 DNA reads TGCGCCAGCAGCTTGGGACAACAGTCGGGAAACACCATATATTTT.

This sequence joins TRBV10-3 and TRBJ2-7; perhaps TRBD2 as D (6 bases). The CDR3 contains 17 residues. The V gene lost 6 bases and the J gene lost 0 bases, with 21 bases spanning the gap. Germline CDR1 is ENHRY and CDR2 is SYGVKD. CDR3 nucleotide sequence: TGTGCCATCAGGGGTCTTATTGGGGGGAAGAGCTCCTACGAGCAGTACTTC. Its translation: CAIRGLIGGKSSYEQYF.

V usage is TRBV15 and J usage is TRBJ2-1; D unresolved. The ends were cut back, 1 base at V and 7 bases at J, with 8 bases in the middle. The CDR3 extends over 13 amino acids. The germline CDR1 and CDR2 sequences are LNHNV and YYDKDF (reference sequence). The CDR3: CATSRGLGNEQFF. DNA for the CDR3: TGTGCCACCAGCAGAGGCCTGGGGAATGAGCAGTTCTTC. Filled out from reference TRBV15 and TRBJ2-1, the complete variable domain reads DAMVIQNPRYQVTQFGKPVTLSCSQTLNHNVMYWYQQKSSQAPKLLFHYYDKDFNNEADTPDNFQSRRPNTSFCFLDIRSPGLGDTAMYLCATSRGLGNEQFFGPGTRLTVL.

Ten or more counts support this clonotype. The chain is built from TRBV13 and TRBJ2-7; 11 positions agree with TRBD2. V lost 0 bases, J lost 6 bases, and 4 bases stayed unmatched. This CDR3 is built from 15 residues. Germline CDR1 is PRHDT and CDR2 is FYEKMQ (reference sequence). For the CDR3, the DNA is TGTGCCAGCAGCTTAGGTAGCGGGAGGGCCGGCGAGCAGTACTTC. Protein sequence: CASSLGSGRAGEQYF. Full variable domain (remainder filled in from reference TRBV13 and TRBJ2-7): AAGVIQSPRHLIKEKRETATLKCYPIPRHDTVYWYQQGPGQDPQFLISFYEKMQSDKGSIPDRFSAQQFSDYHSELNMSSLELGDSALYFCASSLGSGRAGEQYFGPGTRLTVT.